These 29 T cell receptor beta chains share one sample of origin, sequenced in a study of CD8+ T cells in alopecia areata. Extraction of RNA preceded its reverse transcription into cDNA, which served as the sequencing template. The repertoire was sequenced with immunoSEQ multiplex PCR; TCRdb's copy has only in-frame clones and lacks some. The data contain 150,000 or so clones, roughly 54% of them singletons. The sample's treatment: oral pan-JAK inhibitor, 5-10 mg twice daily. The source material was CD8+ T cells sorted from blood, sampled at week 4, from a patient treated with tofacitinib. These receptors all come from a human donor with alopecia areata.

The chain recombines TRBV30 with TRBJ2-1; D might be TRBD2 (6 bases). The germline V and J ends were trimmed by 2 bases and 4 bases, with 12 bases remaining between them. Germline V lookup: CDR1 GTSNPN, CDR2 SVGIG (reference sequence). This CDR3 comprises 14 residues. The CDR3 DNA sequence: TGTGCCTGGAGTCAAGGGAGCGGGTACAATGAGCAGTTCTTC. It specifies CAWSQGSGYNEQFF.

The rearrangement joins TRBV4-3 to TRBJ2-7; no firm D call. Trimming cost V 3 bases and J 5 bases, with 11 bases left between them. The germline V gene encodes CDR1 LGHNA and CDR2 YSLEER. There are 13 residues in the CDR3. CDR3 nucleotides: TGCGCCAGCAGCCAGCCGCCGCGTCACGAGCAGTACTTC. This sequence encodes CASSQPPRHEQYF.

This chain uses TRBV5-6 with TRBJ2-7, with D hard to call. CDR3 length: 14 residues. The germline gives CDR1 SGHDT, CDR2 YYEEEE. Trimming cost V 5 bases and J 2 bases, with 14 bases left between them. This CDR3 is CASRAWADPYEQYF. CDR3 DNA: TGTGCCAGCAGGGCGTGGGCGGACCCCTACGAGCAGTACTTC.

The rearrangement links TRBV6-5 to TRBJ1-2; TRBD1 is a possible D gene (5 bases). Germline V gene sequence: CDR1 MNHEY, CDR2 SVGAGI. The length of the CDR3 is 16 residues. V gave up 1 base and J gave up 7 bases, with 19 bases separating them. This chain's CDR3 is CASSYLGAAILGGYTF. CDR3 nucleotide sequence: TGTGCCAGCAGTTACTTAGGGGCCGCTATTTTGGGTGGCTACACCTTC.

The rearrangement links TRBV6-4 to TRBJ2-1; TRBD1 aligns across 9 bases. Germline V CDR1 and CDR2: MRHNA, SNTAGT. The CDR3 length is 15 residues. Trimming at V came to 2 bases and at J to 4 bases, leaving 3 bases not matched to a gene. CDR3 sequence reads: CASSDGQGPYNEQFF. In DNA, the CDR3 is TGTGCCAGCAGTGACGGACAGGGGCCTTACAATGAGCAGTTCTTC.

This clone has more than one count but fewer than ten. The CDR3 DNA reads TGTGCCAGCAGCTTAGCGGCGGGGGGTTCCTACGAGCAGTACTTC. It codes for CASSLAAGGSYEQYF. This chain connects TRBV11-2 to TRBJ2-7; 8 nucleotides align to TRBD2. This CDR3 has 15 residues. Per germline, CDR1 SGHAT and CDR2 FQNNGV. J gave up 1 base and V 1 base, and 3 bases lay outside the gene matches.

This clone was detected only a few times. The chain couples TRBV19 to TRBJ2-7, with TRBD1 as a possible D gene (5 bases). V was cut by 3 bases and J by 0 bases, with 9 bases left in between. This CDR3 has 14 amino acids. Germline CDR1 is LNHDA and CDR2 is SQIVND (reference sequence). CDR3 amino acids: CASSIGDSSYEQYF. The DNA of the CDR3 is TGTGCCAGTAGTATCGGTGACAGCTCCTACGAGCAGTACTTC.

The genes are TRBV27 and TRBJ1-2; 8 bases agree with TRBD1. This CDR3 is 13 amino acids long. The germline gives CDR1 MNHEY, CDR2 SMNVEV (reference sequence). V was pared by 2 bases and J by 6 bases, with 2 bases of the junction left unmatched. The CDR3 loop reads CASSLLRGHGYTF. CDR3 nucleotides: TGTGCCAGCAGTTTACTCAGGGGGCATGGCTACACCTTC.

The chain recombines TRBV2 with TRBJ2-7; no firm D call. Trimming pared 2 bases from V and 0 bases from J, leaving 11 bases between. Looked up from germline, CDR1 is SNHLY and CDR2 is FYNNEI. The CDR3 extends over 15 amino acids. In DNA, the CDR3 is TGTGCCAGCAGTGAAAATTTAGGGATCTCCTACGAGCAGTACTTC. It specifies CASSENLGISYEQYF.

J is TRBJ1-1 and V is TRBV19; the D is unclear. The V end lost 0 bases, the J end lost 9 bases, and 11 bases lay between the germline ends. CDR1 is LNHDA, CDR2 SQIVND, per germline (reference sequence). This CDR3 is 13 amino acids long. CDR3 region: CASSIDEVRQAFF. In nucleotides, the CDR3 is TGTGCCAGTAGTATAGATGAGGTCCGGCAAGCTTTCTTT. The full variable domain, rest sourced from reference TRBV19 and TRBJ1-1, is DGGITQSPKYLFRKEGQNVTLSCEQNLNHDAMYWYRQDPGQGLRLIYYSQIVNDFQKGDIAEGYSVSREKKESFPLTVTSAQKNPTAFYLCASSIDEVRQAFFGQGTRLTVV.

This rearrangement joins TRBV10-3 to TRBJ1-2, with 10 positions matching TRBD1. CDR3 length: 15 residues. With 0 bases clipped from V and 6 bases from J, the junction kept 4 bases outside the gene matches. The germline CDR1 and CDR2 sequences are ENHRY and SYGVKD. The chain's CDR3 is CAISESRGQGNGYTF. The CDR3 bases are TGTGCCATCAGTGAGTCCCGGGGACAGGGGAATGGCTACACCTTC.

This clone was recorded a few times. The rearrangement links TRBV21-1 to TRBJ2-3; no DNA check was done on the table's D call, TRBD2. TRBV21-1 corresponds to a pseudogene. This CDR3 has 17 amino acids. The CDR3 DNA sequence: TGTGCCAGCAGCCGACCTTTCTCGCGGGGGAGCACAGATACGCAGTATTTT. It yields the protein CASSRPFSRGSTDTQYF.

V gene TRBV30 combines with J gene TRBJ2-7; D unclear. V shed 4 bases and J shed 7 bases, with 17 bases lying between them. The length of the CDR3 is 13 residues. Germline values: CDR1 GTSNPN, CDR2 SVGIG (reference sequence). The CDR3 region is CAWMVATLGEQYF. The CDR3, as DNA: TGTGCCTGGATGGTCGCCACCCTCGGGGAGCAGTACTTC.

The chain combines TRBV27 with TRBJ2-1, with D tentatively TRBD1 (6 bases). The CDR3 is 14 amino acids. Germline V gene lookup returns CDR1 MNHEY and CDR2 SMNVEV (reference sequence). V shed 5 bases and J shed 0 bases, with 8 bases lying between them. The DNA of the CDR3 is TGTGCCAGCAGTCCGGACAGCTCCTACAATGAGCAGTTCTTC. It translates to CASSPDSSYNEQFF.

This clone appeared a single time. The gene calls are TRBV5-1 and TRBJ2-5; 9 nucleotides match TRBD1. The trim removed 5 bases at V and 6 bases at J, leaving 5 bases unmatched. Per the germline V gene, CDR1 is SGHRS and CDR2 is YFSETQ. CDR3 length: 13 amino acids. This CDR3 is CASSWDRAKTQYF. In nucleotides, the CDR3 is TGCGCCAGCAGTTGGGACAGGGCCAAGACCCAGTACTTC.

The J gene is TRBJ1-5, the V gene TRBV2; D gene uncertain. The CDR3 loop spans 14 amino acids. CDR1 is SNHLY and CDR2 is FYNNEI in the germline V gene. The V end was cut by 0 bases, the J end by 6 bases, with 9 bases between. The CDR3 DNA follows: TGTGCCAGCAGTGAAGCCGGTGGGAGTCAGCCCCAGCATTTT. Protein: CASSEAGGSQPQHF.

V gene TRBV29-1 combines with J gene TRBJ2-2; D is possibly TRBD1 (5 bases). The CDR3 is 14 amino acids. The V gene lost 6 bases and the J gene lost 2 bases, with 13 bases spanning the gap. Germline lookup yields CDR1 SQVTM and CDR2 ANQGSEA. CDR3 DNA: TGCAGCGTCCGGAAAAGGGGTAACACCGGGGAGCTGTTTTTT. Amino acid sequence: CSVRKRGNTGELFF.

The chain links TRBV30 to TRBJ2-1; 8 nucleotides agree with TRBD2. The V and J ends lost 2 bases and 8 bases, in that order; junction bases with no gene match: 5. Germline V gene lookup returns CDR1 GTSNPN and CDR2 SVGIG (reference sequence). The CDR3 contains 13 residues. The chain's CDR3 is CAWSSGLEYEQFF. The CDR3 nucleotides are TGTGCCTGGAGTTCGGGACTAGAATATGAGCAGTTCTTC. Using reference TRBV30 and TRBJ2-1 for the parts outside the CDR3, the full variable domain is SQTIHQWPATLVQPVGSPLSLECTVEGTSNPNLYWYRQAAGRGLQLLFYSVGIGQISSEVPQNLSASRPQDRQFILSSKKLLLSDSGFYLCAWSSGLEYEQFFGPGTRLTVL.

This clone appeared a few times. The V call is TRBV10-3, the J call TRBJ2-3; 11 bases map to TRBD2. Trimming at V came to 0 bases and at J to 0 bases, leaving 2 bases not matched to a gene. Per the germline V gene, CDR1 is ENHRY and CDR2 is SYGVKD. This CDR3 is 17 amino acids long. The CDR3 nucleotides read TGTGCCATCAGTGAGTCCCGACTAGCGGGGAGCACAGATACGCAGTATTTT. It encodes CAISESRLAGSTDTQYF.

This clone was picked up a small number of times. The V call is TRBV7-9, the J call TRBJ2-5, with 7 bases fitting TRBD1. V was clipped by 2 bases and J by 2 bases; unmatched bases: 8. Germline V gene sequence: CDR1 SEHNR, CDR2 FQNEAQ (reference sequence). This CDR3 is built from 16 residues. CDR3 protein: CASSLPSRGNQETQYF. In DNA form, the CDR3 reads TGTGCCAGCAGCTTACCCTCCAGGGGGAATCAAGAGACCCAGTACTTC.

This clone was observed a single time. A junction boundary mismatches the germline segment, possibly from a read error. The CDR3 here is CASSLAGPPMNEQFF. CDR3 bases: TGTGCCAGCAGTTTAGCGGGGCCCCCCATGAATGAGCAGTTCTTC. This chain links TRBV7-8 with TRBJ2-1, with TRBD2 matching 8 bases. This CDR3 is built from 15 residues. Germline CDR1 reads SGHVS; CDR2 reads FQNEAQ.

Points on this clone: At one boundary the junction diverges from the germline segment, which might be a read error. This sequence joins TRBV6-1 and TRBJ2-4; tentatively, D is TRBD2 (6 bases). In germline, CDR1 is MNHNS, CDR2 SASEGT. The CDR3 is 16 residues long. CDR3 DNA: TGTGCCATCAGTGAGCAAACCGGGCCTACGGGAGACATTCAGTACTTC. Protein sequence: CAISEQTGPTGDIQYF.

The chain joins TRBV5-6 to TRBJ2-3; no definite D call. The CDR3 spans 14 residues. Germline assignment: CDR1 SGHDT and CDR2 YYEEEE. Trimming took off 4 bases at V and 0 bases at J, with 9 bases between the two ends. The CDR3 nucleotides are TGTGCCAGCAGCCTCTTGGAGAGCACAGATACGCAGTATTTT. As protein: CASSLLESTDTQYF. Supplemented by reference TRBV5-6 and TRBJ2-3, the full variable domain reads DAGVTQSPTHLIKTRGQQVTLRCSPKSGHDTVSWYQQALGQGPQFIFQYYEEEERQRGNFPDRFSGHQFPNYSSELNVNALLLGDSALYLCASSLLESTDTQYFGPGTRLTVL.

The rearrangement uses TRBV19 and TRBJ2-7; D may be TRBD2 (6 bases). The ends were cut back, 3 bases at V and 6 bases at J, with 9 bases in the middle. This CDR3 region has 12 residues. Germline lookup yields CDR1 LNHDA and CDR2 SQIVND (reference sequence). The CDR3: CASSIGGAEQYF. The CDR3 DNA reads as TGTGCCAGTAGTATTGGAGGGGCCGAGCAGTACTTC.

The chain joins TRBV6-5 to TRBJ2-1, with 8 nucleotides matching TRBD2. V was clipped by 5 bases and J by 7 bases; unmatched bases: 10. The length of the CDR3 is 15 residues. The V gene's germline CDR1 is MNHEY and CDR2 SVGAGI. CDR3 coding DNA: TGTGCCAGCAGTCCGGGACTAGTGGCAGGGAATGAGCAGTTCTTC. It is translated as CASSPGLVAGNEQFF.

The chain joins TRBV2 to TRBJ1-1, with 9 bases matching TRBD1. J lost 7 bases, V lost 8 bases, and 8 bases had no gene match. CDR1 and CDR2 from the germline V gene are SNHLY and FYNNEI. This CDR3 comprises 13 residues. CDR3 sequence reads: CASWPGQGVEAFF. In DNA, the CDR3 is TGTGCCAGCTGGCCGGGACAGGGCGTTGAAGCTTTCTTT.

About this clone: At one of its ends the junction is not consistent with the germline gene, which may arise from a read error. This chain joins TRBV6-5 and TRBJ2-2; 9 bases are shared with TRBD1. Germline V lookup: CDR1 MNHEY, CDR2 SVGAGI. CDR3 size: 13 residues. The CDR3 DNA reads TGCGCCAGCAGGGACAGGGACACCGGGGAGCTGTTTTTT. It specifies CASRDRDTGELFF.

With respect to this clone: The junction departs from the called germline gene at one end, perhaps through a read error. Written as DNA, the CDR3 is TGTGCCAACAGTCCGAGGGTGGGCGGCTTTTTTTGG. It codes for CANSPRVGGFFW. The genes are TRBV27 and TRBJ1-4, with D hard to call. This CDR3 spans 12 amino acids. Germline V gene lookup returns CDR1 MNHEY and CDR2 SMNVEV (reference sequence). Combining the CDR3 with reference TRBV27 and TRBJ1-4 gives the whole variable domain EAQVTQNPRYLITVTGKKLTVTCSQNMNHEYMSWYRQDPGLGLRQIYYSMNVEVTDKGDVPEGYKVSRKEKRNFPLILESPSPNQTSLYFCANSPRVGGFFWGSGTQLSVL.

This clone came up a few times. The V gene is TRBV6-5, the J gene TRBJ2-3; the D is unclear. CDR1 and CDR2 (germline): MNHEY, SVGAGI. Between the trimmed V and J ends, which lost 0 bases and 2 bases, there was a span of 12 bases. The CDR3 extends over 16 amino acids. In DNA form, the CDR3 reads TGTGCCAGCAGTTACTCGTCGAGTGGGCCCACAGATACGCAGTATTTT. It is translated as CASSYSSSGPTDTQYF.